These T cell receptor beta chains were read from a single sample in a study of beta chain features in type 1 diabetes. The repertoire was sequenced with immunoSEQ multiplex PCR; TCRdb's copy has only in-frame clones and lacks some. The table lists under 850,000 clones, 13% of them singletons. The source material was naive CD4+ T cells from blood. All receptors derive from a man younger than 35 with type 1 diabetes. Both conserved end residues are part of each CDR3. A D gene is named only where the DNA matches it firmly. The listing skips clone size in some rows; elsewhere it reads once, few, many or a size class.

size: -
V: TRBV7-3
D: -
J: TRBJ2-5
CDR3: CASSLTGGANQETQYF
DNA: TGTGCCAGCAGCTTAACGGGGGGCGCGAACCAAGAGACCCAGTACTTC

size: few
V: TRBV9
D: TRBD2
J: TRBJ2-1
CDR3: CASTATSGGHNEQFF
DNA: TGTGCCAGCACCGCCACTAGCGGGGGCCACAATGAGCAGTTCTTC

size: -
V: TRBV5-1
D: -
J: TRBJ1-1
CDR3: CASSLAEGQSNTEAFF
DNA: TGCGCCAGCAGCTTGGCCGAGGGGCAATCGAACACTGAAGCTTTCTTT

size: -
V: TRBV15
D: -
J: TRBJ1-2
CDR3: CATSRDPGLADGYTF
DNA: TGTGCCACCAGCAGAGATCCCGGACTGGCCGATGGCTACACCTTC

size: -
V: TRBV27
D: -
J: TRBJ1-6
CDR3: CASSLDGSNSPLHF
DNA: TGTGCCAGCAGTTTAGATGGTTCTAATTCACCCCTCCACTTT

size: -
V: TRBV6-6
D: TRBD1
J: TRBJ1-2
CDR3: CASSYSQGANYGYTF
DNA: TGTGCCAGCAGTTACTCCCAGGGGGCCAACTATGGCTACACCTTC

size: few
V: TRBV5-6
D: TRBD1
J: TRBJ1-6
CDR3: CASSLNFGQGNSPLHF
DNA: TGTGCCAGCAGCTTGAATTTCGGACAGGGGAATTCACCCCTCCACTTT

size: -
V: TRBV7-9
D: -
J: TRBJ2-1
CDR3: CASSLVGTLANEQFF
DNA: TGTGCCAGCAGCTTAGTAGGGACCTTAGCCAATGAGCAGTTCTTC

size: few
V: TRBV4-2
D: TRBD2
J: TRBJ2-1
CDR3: CASSPVLSGGWSYNEQFF
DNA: TGTGCCAGCAGCCCCGTTCTGTCGGGGGGATGGTCCTACAATGAGCAGTTCTTC

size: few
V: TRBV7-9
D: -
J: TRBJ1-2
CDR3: CASSLDRNTNYGYTF
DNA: TGTGCCAGCAGCCTCGACAGGAACACCAACTATGGCTACACCTTC

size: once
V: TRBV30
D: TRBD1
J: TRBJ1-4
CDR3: CAWAGGGNEKLFF
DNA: TGTGCCTGGGCAGGGGGTGGTAATGAAAAACTGTTTTTT

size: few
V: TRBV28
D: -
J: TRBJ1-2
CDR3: CAIPAGFGYTF
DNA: TGTGCCATTCCCGCGGGGTTTGGCTACACCTTC

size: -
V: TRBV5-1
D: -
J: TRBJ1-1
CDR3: CASANRERATEAFF
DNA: TGCGCCAGCGCCAACAGGGAAAGGGCCACTGAAGCTTTCTTT

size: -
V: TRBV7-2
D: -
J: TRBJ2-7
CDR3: CASSASGARLGEQYF
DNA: TGTGCCAGCAGCGCCTCGGGGGCCCGATTAGGGGAGCAGTACTTC

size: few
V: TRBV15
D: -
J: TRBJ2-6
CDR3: CATSRDHSRANVLTF
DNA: TGTGCCACCAGCAGAGATCATAGTCGGGCCAACGTCCTGACTTTC

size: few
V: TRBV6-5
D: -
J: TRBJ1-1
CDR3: CASTSYTEAFF
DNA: TGTGCCAGCACCTCGTACACTGAAGCTTTCTTT

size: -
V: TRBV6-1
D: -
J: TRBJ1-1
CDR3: CATRWNTEAFF
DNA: TGTGCCACCCGGTGGAACACTGAAGCTTTCTTT

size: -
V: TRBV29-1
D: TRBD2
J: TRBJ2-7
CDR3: CSVEGGGRVEQYF
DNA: TGCAGCGTTGAAGGCGGGGGAAGGGTCGAGCAGTACTTC

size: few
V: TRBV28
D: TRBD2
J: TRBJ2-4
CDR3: CASSPGGTVKNIQYF
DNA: TGTGCCAGCAGTCCGGGGGGTACGGTCAAAAACATTCAGTACTTC

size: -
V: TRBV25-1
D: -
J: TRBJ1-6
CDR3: CASSESGTTENSPLHF
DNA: TGTGCCAGCAGTGAATCCGGGACAACTGAAAATTCACCCCTCCACTTT

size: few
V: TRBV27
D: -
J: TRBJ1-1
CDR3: CASRSEVNTEAFF
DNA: TGTGCCAGCAGAAGCGAGGTGAACACTGAAGCTTTCTTT

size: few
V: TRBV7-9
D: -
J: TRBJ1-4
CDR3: CASSPGVGGAREKLFF
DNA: TGTGCCAGCAGCCCCGGAGTGGGGGGCGCCCGGGAAAAACTGTTTTTT